The text below deals with one T cell receptor (beta chain). Original processing methods: Amplification with reference gene primers provided the estimates of nucleated cell counts. The assay was immunoSEQ multiplex PCR, and TCRdb's table has in-frame clones only and misses some. V and J calls and clone size follow that table, whereas D and trimming were derived from the DNA. The table shows roughly 350,000 clones, with 85% occurring only once. This specimen belongs to a study of blood T cell repertoires in COVID-19. As for the study in general: The samples span acute and convalescent COVID-19 from the United States, Italy and Spain. Sources were T cells, B-cell-depleted T cells, or PBMCs; the material itself was cDNA or gDNA.

The V gene end was trimmed by 11 bases and the J gene end by 5 bases; junction bases not matched to a gene: 10. Germline CDR1 and CDR2: SEHNR and FQNEAQ (reference sequence). The CDR3 has 14 amino acids. The receptor comes from a woman aged 18-29 years with acute or convalescent COVID-19. The gene calls are TRBV7-9 and TRBJ1-1; 11 nucleotides agree with TRBD1. The material sequenced was peripheral blood. The CDR3 coding sequence is TGTGCCGTGGGACAGGGGGGCATGGGGACTGAAGCTTTCTTT. Residues: CAVGQGGMGTEAFF. Variable domain in full (rest from reference TRBV7-9 and TRBJ1-1): DTGVSQNPRHKITKRGQNVTFRCDPISEHNRLYWYRQTLGQGPEFLTYFQNEAQLEKSRLLSDRFSAERPKGSFSTLEIQRTEQGDSAMYLCAVGQGGMGTEAFFGQGTRLTVV.